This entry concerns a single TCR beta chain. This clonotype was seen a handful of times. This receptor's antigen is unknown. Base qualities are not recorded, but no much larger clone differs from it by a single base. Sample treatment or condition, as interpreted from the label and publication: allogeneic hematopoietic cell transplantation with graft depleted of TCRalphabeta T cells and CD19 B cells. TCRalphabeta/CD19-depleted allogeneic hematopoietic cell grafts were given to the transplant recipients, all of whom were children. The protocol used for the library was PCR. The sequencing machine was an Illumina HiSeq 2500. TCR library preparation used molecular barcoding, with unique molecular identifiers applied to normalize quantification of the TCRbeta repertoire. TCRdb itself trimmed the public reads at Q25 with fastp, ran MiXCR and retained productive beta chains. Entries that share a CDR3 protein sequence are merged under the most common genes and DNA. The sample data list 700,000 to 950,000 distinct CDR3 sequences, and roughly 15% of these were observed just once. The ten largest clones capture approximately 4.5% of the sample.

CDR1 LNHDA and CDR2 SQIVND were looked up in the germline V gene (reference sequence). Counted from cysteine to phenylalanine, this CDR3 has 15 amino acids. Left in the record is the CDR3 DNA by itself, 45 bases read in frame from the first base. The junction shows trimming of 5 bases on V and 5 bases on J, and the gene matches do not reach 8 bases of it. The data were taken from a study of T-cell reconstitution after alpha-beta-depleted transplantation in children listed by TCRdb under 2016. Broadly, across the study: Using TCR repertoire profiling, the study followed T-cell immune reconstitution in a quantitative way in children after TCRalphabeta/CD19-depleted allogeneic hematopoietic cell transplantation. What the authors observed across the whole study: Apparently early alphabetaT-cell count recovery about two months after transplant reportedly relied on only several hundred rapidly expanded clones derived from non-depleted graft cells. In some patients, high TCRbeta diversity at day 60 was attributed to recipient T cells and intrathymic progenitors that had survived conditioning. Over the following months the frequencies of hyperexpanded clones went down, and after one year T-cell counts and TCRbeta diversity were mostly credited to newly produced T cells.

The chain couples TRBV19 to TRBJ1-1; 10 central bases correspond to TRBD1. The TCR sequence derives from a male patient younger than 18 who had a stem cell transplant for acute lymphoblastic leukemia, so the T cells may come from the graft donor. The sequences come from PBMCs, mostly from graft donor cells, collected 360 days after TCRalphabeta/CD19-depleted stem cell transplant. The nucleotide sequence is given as TGTGCCAGTAGTCCAATACCGGGACAGGGGACTGAAGCTTTCTTT. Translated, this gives CASSPIPGQGTEAFF.